The TCR beta chain described here comes from a study of T cell changes during pregnancy in multiple sclerosis. The germline V gene has CDR1 MDHEN and CDR2 SYDVKM. V was pared by 5 bases and J by 0 bases, with 10 bases between. The CDR3 sequence is 14 residues long. Libraries were prepared by immunoSEQ multiplex PCR; TCRdb keeps only in-frame clonotypes and omits some of them. The sample lists some 50,000 clones, 92% occurring once. Source: CD4+ T cells from peripheral blood mononuclear cells, taken in the second trimester of pregnancy. This chain uses TRBV28 with TRBJ1-1, with D perhaps matching TRBD1 (5 bases). The sequence derives from a female donor with multiple sclerosis, enrolled in a pregnancy study. The CDR3 is CASSPAGLNTEAFF. CDR3 DNA: TGTGCCAGCAGTCCCGCAGGGTTGAACACTGAAGCTTTCTTT. Combining the CDR3 with reference TRBV28 and TRBJ1-1 gives the whole variable domain DVKVTQSSRYLVKRTGEKVFLECVQDMDHENMFWYRQDPGLGLRLIYFSYDVKMKEKGDIPEGYSVSREKKERFSLILESASTNQTSMYLCASSPAGLNTEAFFGQGTRLTVV.